This TCR beta chain emerged from a study of T cells in Graves' hyperthyroidism and ophthalmopathy. Across the whole study: Peripheral blood was collected at initial diagnosis, before any treatment.

The source material, RNA transcripts, was used to amplify TCR beta CDR3 regions. Researchers ran a first-round RT-PCR on the TCR CDR3 using the HTBI primer set. In TCRdb, the multiplex PCR reads were re-called with MiXCR into one record per CDR3 protein. The data show around 690,000 distinct CDR3 sequences, less than 25% seen once. Overall study findings and caveats: The model anticipated ophthalmopathy a median about 7 months pre-onset.

At least 3 on the Clinical Activity Score was recorded for ophthalmopathy patients, who also had NOSPECS grade at least 4 and duration under 3 months. The CDR3 has 15 residues. V was shortened by 8 bases and J by 0 bases, with 14 bases between the two germline ends. Germline V gene lookup returns CDR1 MDHEN and CDR2 SYDVKM. This clonotype was detected many times. Its target is not known. Material: blood. The V call is TRBV28, the J call TRBJ2-1; possible D gene TRBD2, 5 bases. The origin of this receptor is a man in his thirties or forties with Graves' ophthalmopathy. CDR3 amino acids: CASSPSGGSYNEQFF. The CDR3 bases are TGTGCCAGCTCCCCCTCCGGAGGCTCCTACAATGAGCAGTTCTTC.